This TCR beta chain is from a study of CD8+CD57+ T cells in acquired aplastic anemia. The overall study: DNA from sorted CD4+ and CD8+ cells averaged around 3.5 ug.

All sequencing subjects had displayed CD8+CD57+ cell expansion on flow cytometry. This clonotype was seen many times. Genomic DNA, the template, was used for profiling of the TCR beta VDJ and CDR3. One entry per CDR3 protein, called by TCRdb with MiXCR from the reads. Here the sample spans hundreds of thousands of distinct CDR3 sequences, around 43% being singletons. The receptor comes from a human donor with aplastic anemia. Sequenced input: sorted CD4+, CD8+, or CD8+CD57+ T cells (not recorded which) from PBMCs.

As DNA, the CDR3 is TGTGCCTCGACTAGCGGGGGTAGCACAGATACGCAGTATTTT. Encoded protein: CASTSGGSTDTQYF. The chain is built from TRBV2 and TRBJ2-3; TRBD2 aligns across 12 bases. Germline CDR1 is SNHLY and CDR2 is FYNNEI. V lost 11 bases to trimming and J lost 0 bases; unmatched junction nucleotides: 3. The length of the CDR3 is 14 residues.